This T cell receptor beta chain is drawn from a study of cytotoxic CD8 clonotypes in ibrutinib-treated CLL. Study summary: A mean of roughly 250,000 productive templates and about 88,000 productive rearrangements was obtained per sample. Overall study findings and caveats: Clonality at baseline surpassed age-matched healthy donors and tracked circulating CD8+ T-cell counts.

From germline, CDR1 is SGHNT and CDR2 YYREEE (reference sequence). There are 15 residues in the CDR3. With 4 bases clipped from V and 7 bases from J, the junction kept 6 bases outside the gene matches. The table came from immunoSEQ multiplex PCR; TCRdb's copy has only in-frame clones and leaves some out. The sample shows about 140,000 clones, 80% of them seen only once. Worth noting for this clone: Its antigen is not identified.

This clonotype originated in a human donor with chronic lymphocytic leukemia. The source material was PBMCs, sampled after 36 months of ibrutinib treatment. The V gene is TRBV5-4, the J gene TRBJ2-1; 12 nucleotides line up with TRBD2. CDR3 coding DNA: TGTGCCAGCAGCGGGACTAGCGGGCCAGGAAATGAGCAGTTCTTC. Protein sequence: CASSGTSGPGNEQFF.